This T cell receptor (beta chain) was observed in a study of blood T cell repertoires in COVID-19. In the authors' workflow: Nucleated cell number was recorded as an estimate derived from reference gene primer amplification. Sequencing used immunoSEQ multiplex PCR; TCRdb keeps in-frame clones, though not all of them. For V, J and clone size, that table is used; D and trimming come from the DNA. The table lists approximately 60,000 clones, approximately 93% of them singletons. The source of this sequence is a man between 65 and 79 years old with active COVID-19. The source material was peripheral blood.

CDR3 bases: TGCAGCGCTGGGGACAGAGTTAATGAAAAACTGTTTTTT. It translates to CSAGDRVNEKLFF. The chain combines TRBV29-1 with TRBJ1-4, with TRBD1 matching 7 bases. Germline CDR1 is SQVTM and CDR2 is ANQGSEA. Trimming at V came to 7 bases and at J to 4 bases, leaving 6 bases not matched to a gene. The CDR3 runs to 13 residues.